This record concerns one TCR beta chain sequence. No antigen is known for it. The V end was cut by 4 bases, the J end by 6 bases, with 16 bases between. CDR3 size: 15 residues. Germline assignment: CDR1 SGHAT and CDR2 FQNNGV. The entry originates in a study of cytomegalovirus exposure and HLA in healthy donors. Study-wide results and caveats: The study reported that TCR beta sequences accurately predicted HLA-A and HLA-B alleles in most subjects. For TCR beta chains, V- and J-gene trimming was later linked to a missense DCLRE1C variant. Upon later analysis, HLA-associated TCR beta chains proved more clonally expanded than other, equally common chains. Per a prior analysis, the majority of TCR beta V segments were productive roughly 90% or roughly 30% of the time.

Primers for the PCR totalled 60 Vbeta and 13 Jbeta. TCRdb keeps only in-frame clones here, not all; method: immunoSEQ multiplex PCR. Here the sample spans more than 150,000 clones, about 84% being singletons. The rearrangement joins TRBV11-2 to TRBJ2-4; no definite D call. Sample: PBMCs. This clonotype originated in a man aged 50 or older in good health and CMV-seropositive. This chain's CDR3 is CASSSLQPGPNIQYF. In DNA form, the CDR3 reads TGTGCCAGCAGCTCCCTGCAACCGGGTCCAAACATTCAGTACTTC. Full variable domain (missing parts from reference TRBV11-2 and TRBJ2-4): EAGVAQSPRYKIIEKRQSVAFWCNPISGHATLYWYQQILGQGPKLLIQFQNNGVVDDSQLPKDRFSAERLKGVDSTLKIQPAKLEDSAVYLCASSSLQPGPNIQYFGAGTRLSVL.